This T cell receptor (beta chain) was identified during a study of human T cells and chemical hapten exposure. Overall study: How much TCR each sample yielded varied, mostly because pooled library volumes differed slightly.

Regarding the study as a whole: With DPC sensitization, TCRs exceeding 1 in 1000 frequency showed no change.

Unique molecular identifiers were affixed to discrete cDNA molecules within the library. In the original processing: From around 25,000 to 690,000 TCRs were found per sample, with a median of 95,638. TCRdb re-called the 5' RACE reads through MiXCR, storing one row per CDR3 protein. The V and J calls were determined by TCRdb, not by the authors. The table has about 81,000 distinct CDR3 sequences, approximately 8% seen once. The CDR3 extends over 13 amino acids. Germline V CDR1 and CDR2: MNHNY, SVGAGI (reference sequence). V shed 5 bases, J shed 2 bases, and the junction held 0 bases outside the gene matches. This clonotype occurred many times. What it binds is not known. From whole blood left unfractionated, total RNA was extracted.

The chain uses TRBV6-6 and TRBJ1-3; TRBD1 matches at 7 bases. The receptor comes from a male donor in good health. This CDR3 is CASSTGAGNTIYF. The CDR3 DNA reads TGTGCCAGCAGTACAGGGGCTGGAAACACCATATATTTT.